The present TCR beta chain was sequenced within a study of T cell responses to AZD1222 COVID-19 vaccine. Study results and caveats: Vaccine-associated CD4 TCRs spanned spike, dominant at 160-218 and 743-854.

Worth noting for this clone: What it binds is unknown.

Germline loops: CDR1 SGDLS, CDR2 YYNGEE. The CDR3 runs 15 residues. V was cut by 0 bases and J by 3 bases, with 12 bases left in between. Assay: immunoSEQ multiplex PCR; the TCRdb copy retains only in-frame clones and omits some. The sample comprises around 61,000 clones, approximately 85% of which are singletons, and over 12% rests with the top ten. The clonotype comes from an adult in good health. The rearrangement links TRBV9 to TRBJ1-2; unclear D gene. The sample in question was peripheral blood, obtained on day 0 of AZD1222 vaccination. The CDR3 loop reads CASSVVRVSDYGYTF. The CDR3 DNA is TGTGCCAGCAGCGTAGTTCGCGTCTCGGACTATGGCTACACCTTC.